A selection of T cell receptor beta chains follows, all from one sample in a study of CD8 T cells in Susac syndrome. TCRdb redid the calling of the immunoSEQ multiplex PCR reads with MiXCR, one entry per CDR3 protein. The table includes fewer than 150,000 distinct CDR3 sequences, 91% detected once. Sequences were obtained from CD8+ T cells from PBMCs. These TCRs come from a human donor with multiple sclerosis. Both conserved end residues are trimmed from each CDR3.

V gene	CDR3 protein
TRBV20-1	RGGDYGYT
TRBV5-6	ASSPTSGGQETQY
TRBV15	ATSPNSGETQY
TRBV19	ASSFRDRGEQY
TRBV7-9	ASSSPGHMNTQY
TRBV7-9	ASSPTLPGEQY
TRBV6-4	ASTPTQGADEQF
TRBV12-3/TRBV12-4	ASRGERLEQY
TRBV27	ATSLDRVNSPLH
TRBV9	ASSPLGGASYEQY
TRBV12-3/TRBV12-4	ASSYEGLAGGGEQF
TRBV4-3	ASSQDGAGPWSMNTEAF
TRBV5-1	ASSSAGGLVVEQF